This T cell receptor beta chain was captured by sequencing in a study of identical twins. General study points: The abundant beta clonotypes from cord blood had fewer insertions, and memory repertoires had none of this. The analysis was cross-sectional rather than longitudinal within donors.

This clonotype was observed at least ten times. Its antigen is undetermined. Template switching introduced a universal primer site, and the cDNA bore unique molecular identifiers. TCRdb reanalysed the 5' RACE reads using MiXCR and keeps one entry per CDR3 protein. The sample has roughly 240,000 distinct CDR3 sequences, approximately 7.9% seen once. With V trimmed by 7 bases and J by 2 bases, 10 bases remained unmatched. CDR1 and CDR2 (germline): SGHRS, YFSETQ. The CDR3 has 16 residues. This sample was shared with a second study, whose subject was yellow fever vaccine responses in identical twins.

Input material: CD8+ T cells sorted from blood. This TCR was recovered from a woman between 18 and 29 years old in good health. The rearrangement links TRBV5-1 to TRBJ2-5, with 11 bases identical to TRBD2. This chain's CDR3 is CASGDPTSGVQETQYF. DNA of the CDR3: TGCGCCAGCGGAGACCCGACTAGCGGGGTTCAAGAGACCCAGTACTTC.